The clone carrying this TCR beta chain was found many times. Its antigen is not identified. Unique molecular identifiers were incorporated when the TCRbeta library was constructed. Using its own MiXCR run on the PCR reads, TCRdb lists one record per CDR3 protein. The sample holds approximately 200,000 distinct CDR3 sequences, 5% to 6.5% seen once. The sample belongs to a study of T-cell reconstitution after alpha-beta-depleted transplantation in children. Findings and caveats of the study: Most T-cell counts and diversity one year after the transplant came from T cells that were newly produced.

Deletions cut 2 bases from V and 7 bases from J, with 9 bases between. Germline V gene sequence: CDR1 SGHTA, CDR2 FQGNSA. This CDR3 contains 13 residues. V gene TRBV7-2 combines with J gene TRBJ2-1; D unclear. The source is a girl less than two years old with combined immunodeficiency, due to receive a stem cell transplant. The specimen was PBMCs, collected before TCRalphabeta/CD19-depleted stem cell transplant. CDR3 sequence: CASSLIVVNEQFF. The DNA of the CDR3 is TGTGCCAGCAGCTTAATTGTAGTAAATGAGCAGTTCTTC.